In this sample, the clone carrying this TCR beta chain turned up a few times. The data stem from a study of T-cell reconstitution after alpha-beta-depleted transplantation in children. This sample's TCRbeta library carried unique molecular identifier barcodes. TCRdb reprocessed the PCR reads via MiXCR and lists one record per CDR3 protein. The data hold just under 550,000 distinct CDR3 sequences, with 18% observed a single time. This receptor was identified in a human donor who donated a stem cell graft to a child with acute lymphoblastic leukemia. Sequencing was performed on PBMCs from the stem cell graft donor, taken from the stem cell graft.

CDR3 amino acids: CASSPVDRGHEQYF. The CDR3 DNA sequence: TGCGCCAGCAGCCCCGTAGACAGGGGCCACGAGCAGTACTTC. This rearrangement joins TRBV5-1 to TRBJ2-7; 8 nucleotides agree with TRBD1. Trimming took 4 bases from V and 5 from J; bases not matched to a gene: 8. Germline CDR1 reads SGHRS; CDR2 reads YFSETQ. The CDR3 has 14 residues.